This TCR beta chain comes out of a study of vaccination effects on CD4 cells after COVID-19. ViraFEST used viral peptide pools to expand antigen-specific CD4+ T cells before sequencing. Following culture for nine to ten days, CD4+ T cells were isolated. Prior SARS-CoV-2 infection was absent in the vaccine recipients, as shown by negative nucleocapsid antibodies. Wells each received around 2.2 million PBMC, cultured with approximately 10 IU/ml IL-2 and around 9.8 ug/ml peptides. Sequenced by immunoSEQ multiplex PCR; TCRdb stores in-frame clones only, minus some. The table records 41,000 or so clones, roughly 70% of them present only once. The length of the CDR3 is 13 residues. V was cut by 6 bases and J by 9 bases, with 17 bases left in between. Turning to this clone: Its specificity is not known.

This receptor was obtained from a human donor who received a COVID-19 vaccine. The chain carries TRBV12-3 or TRBV12-4 and TRBJ1-1; D unresolved. Specimen: CD4+ T cells from PBMCs cultured with HCoV-OC43 spike peptides, collected before COVID-19 vaccination. Specified subset: HCoV-OC43 spike overlapping peptide pool stimulation. CDR3 in DNA: TGTGCCAGCAGCCACGGATACGATTTTCAAGCTTTCTTT. It is translated as CASSHGYDFQAFF.